What follows are 3 T cell receptor beta chains derived from one specimen sequenced in a study of CD4+ T cells in melanoma. Assay used: immunoSEQ multiplex PCR; TCRdb lists only in-frame clones, some missing. Among some 13,000 clones listed, 60% to 85% were seen once. Sequenced: cells from a culture (not recorded whether cultured in vitro). The receptors stem from a human donor with melanoma.

This chain uses TRBV19 with TRBJ2-1, with 10 bases matching TRBD2. V was pared by 3 bases and J by 9 bases, with 5 bases of the junction left unmatched. This CDR3 contains 14 residues. Germline CDR1 and CDR2: LNHDA and SQIVND (reference sequence). CDR3 DNA sequence: TGTGCCAGTAGTATCGGAGCGGGGGGGCTTGAGCAGTTCTTC. Translated, it gives CASSIGAGGLEQFF.

The chain couples TRBV11-3 to TRBJ2-2; D is unclear. The CDR3 sequence is 17 residues long. V shed 1 base and J shed 4 bases, with 16 bases lying between them. CDR1 is SGHNT and CDR2 is YENEEA in the germline V gene. The CDR3 DNA follows: TGTGCCAGCAGCTTAGGGACGGGTGGCGTAGGCACCGGGGAGCTGTTTTTT. Its protein product is CASSLGTGGVGTGELFF.

This chain connects TRBV5-1 to TRBJ1-3; D is unresolved. The germline V gene encodes CDR1 SGHRS and CDR2 YFSETQ. The CDR3 has 15 amino acids. Trimming removed 3 bases at V and 0 bases at J, with 10 bases between. CDR3 coding DNA: TGCGCCAGCAGCTCCGACCCCTTCTCTGGAAACACCATATATTTT. Translation: CASSSDPFSGNTIYF.